Below are 9 T cell receptor beta chains sequenced from a single sample in a study of cytomegalovirus exposure and HLA in healthy donors. Use of 60 Vbeta and 13 Jbeta primers characterized the PCR. TCRdb keeps only in-frame clones here, not all; method: immunoSEQ multiplex PCR. The sample lists roughly 130,000 clones; 75% to 85% were seen once. The sample was PBMCs. All receptors derive from a woman in her 40s in good health and CMV-seronegative.

This clone turned up a few times. This sequence joins TRBV5-5 and TRBJ2-5; TRBD2 might be the D (5 bases). Trimming pared 0 bases from V and 4 bases from J, leaving 13 bases between. This CDR3 has 15 amino acids. The germline V gene has CDR1 SGHKS and CDR2 YYEKEE (reference sequence). Written as DNA, the CDR3 is TGTGCCAGCAGCTTGGCCGGGGTGACGGGAGAGACCCAGTACTTC. Amino acid sequence: CASSLAGVTGETQYF.

The gene calls are TRBV7-3 and TRBJ1-1; D is possibly TRBD1 (6 bases). The CDR3 covers 13 residues. Trimming removed 3 bases from V and 4 bases from J, with 9 bases in between. CDR1 is SGHTA, CDR2 FQGTGA, per germline. The DNA of the CDR3 is TGTGCCAGCAGCTTCAACAGGGCCACTGAAGCTTTCTTT. Its translation: CASSFNRATEAFF.

In this sample, this clone turned up once. This sequence joins TRBV6-1 and TRBJ2-5, with 10 bases identical to TRBD2. This CDR3 has 15 residues. CDR1 and CDR2 (germline): MNHNS, SASEGT. J gave up 1 base and V 6 bases, and 5 bases lay outside the gene matches. CDR3 nucleotide sequence: TGTGCCAGCAGGGGATTAGCGGGGGGCCAAGAGACCCAGTACTTC. It is translated as CASRGLAGGQETQYF.

The chain recombines TRBV10-3 with TRBJ2-2, with D hard to call. Germline V gives CDR1 ENHRY, CDR2 SYGVKD. The CDR3 has 14 residues. Trimming removed 5 bases from V and 0 bases from J, with 7 bases in between. CDR3 DNA: TGTGCCATCAGTCAAACAGCGAACACCGGGGAGCTGTTTTTT. The encoded protein is CAISQTANTGELFF.

This clone was counted once. This chain links TRBV15 with TRBJ1-1; D unclear. The CDR3 loop spans 10 amino acids. Germline V gene sequence: CDR1 LNHNV, CDR2 YYDKDF (reference sequence). V was clipped by 11 bases and J by 1 base, with 5 bases between them. This CDR3 reads CAAGNTEAFF. Written as DNA, the CDR3 is TGTGCCGCAGGGAACACTGAAGCTTTCTTT.

The chain is built from TRBV12-5 and TRBJ2-5; the match to TRBD1 covers 7 bases. Germline V CDR1 and CDR2: LGHNT, FRNRAP. Unmatched junction bases numbered 5, after V lost 3 bases and J lost 4 bases. The CDR3 spans 14 residues. For the CDR3, the DNA is TGTGCTAGTGGTTTTCGAGGGGGCCCAGAGACCCAGTACTTC. This encodes CASGFRGGPETQYF.

J is TRBJ2-6 and V is TRBV2, with 8 bases lining up with TRBD1. After removal of 3 bases from V and 0 bases from J, the junction contained 4 bases not matched to a gene. The germline V gene has CDR1 SNHLY and CDR2 FYNNEI. This CDR3 has 17 residues. CDR3 nucleotides: TGTGCCAGCAGTGAGACAGGGGACAACTCTGGGGCCAACGTCCTGACTTTC. It codes for CASSETGDNSGANVLTF.

V usage is TRBV2 and J usage is TRBJ2-7, with 8 bases aligning to TRBD1. This CDR3 spans 14 amino acids. V was clipped by 7 bases and J by 6 bases; unmatched bases: 11. CDR1 is SNHLY and CDR2 is FYNNEI in the germline V gene. The CDR3 DNA sequence: TGTGCCAGCACTCCGGACAGGGACCTTCGCGAGCAGTACTTC. It encodes CASTPDRDLREQYF.

The table lists this clone with a count of one. The J gene is TRBJ1-4, the V gene TRBV19; 12 bases are a match to TRBD1. There are 15 residues in the CDR3. Germline-derived CDR1 and CDR2 are LNHDA and SQIVND (reference sequence). The junction had 4 bases not matched to a gene; V was cut back by 4 bases and J by 7 bases. CDR3 amino acids: CASSRGQGAIEKLFF. The CDR3 region has the DNA TGTGCCAGTAGTAGGGGACAGGGGGCAATTGAAAAACTGTTTTTT.